The next 3 T cell receptor beta chains were all read from a single sample in a study of patients and donors after allogeneic stem cell transplantation. TCRdb called the RT-PCR reads again in MiXCR, with one record for every CDR3 protein. The data hold around 29,000 distinct CDR3 sequences, with 30% to 40% observed a single time. The source material was blood, either unsorted or a sorted T cell fraction (not recorded which). The receptors here all came from a human donor who was either an allogeneic HSCT recipient or a stem cell or donor lymphocyte infusion donor (not recorded which). It is not recorded whose cells these are; they may come from a transplant donor.

The V gene is TRBV27, the J gene TRBJ2-1; 10 bases are a match to TRBD2. Germline V gene sequence: CDR1 MNHEY, CDR2 SMNVEV (reference sequence). V shed 8 bases and J 1 base; nucleotides not matched to a gene: 23. The CDR3 loop spans 21 amino acids. The DNA of the CDR3 is TGTGCCAGCTGGGACGGCGACGCAGCGGGAGGGCCATTATGGTCCTACAATGAGCAGTTCTTC. This sequence encodes CASWDGDAAGGPLWSYNEQFF.

The rearrangement uses TRBV11-1 and TRBJ2-7; tentative D call: TRBD2 (6 bases). With 1 base removed from V and 3 bases from J, the gap between germline ends came to 7 bases. Germline V lookup: CDR1 SGHAT, CDR2 FQDESV (reference sequence). The CDR3 spans 13 residues. CDR3 coding DNA: TGTGCCAGCAGCTTAGGACTAGACTACGAGCAGTACTTC. The encoded protein is CASSLGLDYEQYF. Complete variable domain (other parts from reference TRBV11-1 and TRBJ2-7): EAEVAQSPRYKITEKSQAVAFWCDPISGHATLYWYRQILGQGPELLVQFQDESVVDDSQLPKDRFSAERLKGVDSTLKIQPAELGDSAMYLCASSLGLDYEQYFGPGTRLTVT.

This clonotype was detected a few times. The chain joins TRBV6-5 to TRBJ1-2, with TRBD1 matching 8 bases. The CDR3 is 17 amino acids. V dropped 3 bases and J dropped 8; count of bases not matched to a gene: 17. CDR1 and CDR2 from the germline V gene are MNHEY and SVGAGI. The CDR3 bases are TGTGCCAGCAGTTATCGTGCCCTAATGGACAGGGCGTGGGGCTACACCTTC. Translation: CASSYRALMDRAWGYTF.